The TCR beta chain described here comes from a study of cytomegalovirus exposure and HLA in healthy donors. Study as a whole: Unique TCRs from HLA-typed donors, around 93 million of them, were held in an early data release. Study conclusions and caveats: Cytomegalovirus association was listed for about 170 TCR beta chains. Per a prior analysis, the majority of TCR beta V segments were productive roughly 87% or roughly 30% of the time. High sensitivity and specificity were reportedly achieved when the classifier diagnosed cytomegalovirus status.

This CDR3 has 16 amino acids. CDR1 MDHEN and CDR2 SYDVKM come from the germline V gene. J was trimmed by 5 bases and V by 6 bases; bases with no gene match: 10. Concerning this clone: Its matching antigen is unknown.

Vbeta (60) and Jbeta (13) primers were used in the PCR. Profiled with immunoSEQ multiplex PCR; TCRdb holds only in-frame clones, not every one. This sample's clone table lists about 160,000 clones. The source material was PBMCs. The chain combines TRBV28 with TRBJ2-2, with TRBD1 identical over 9 bases. This TCR came from a woman aged 50 to 60 in good health and CMV-seronegative. The CDR3 DNA follows: TGTGCCAGCAGCTCCTACAGGGGGCGCGGGACCGGGGAGCTGTTTTTT. Translated, it gives CASSSYRGRGTGELFF.